These 30 T cell receptor beta chains came from one sample sequenced in a study of post-analysis software for immune sequencing data. Built from TCR beta cDNA, the libraries had unique molecular identifiers in them. TCRdb redid the calling of the PCR reads with MiXCR, one entry per CDR3 protein. Of hundreds of thousands of distinct CDR3 sequences in the sample, around 27% are singletons; the top ten hold 0.56%. No antigen has been identified for these receptors. Study-level findings and limits: A handful of TRBV segments, including TRBV5-6, TRBV5-1 and TRBV20-1, were more frequent in patients than controls.

Sequencing was done on a sample of blood. All receptors come from a girl aged 5-17 years with multiple sclerosis.

This clonotype turned up a few times. The genes are TRBV28 and TRBJ2-5; unclear D gene. Trimming pared 3 bases from V and 7 bases from J, leaving 9 bases between. The germline V gene has CDR1 MDHEN and CDR2 SYDVKM. CDR3 size: 12 residues. The CDR3 sequence: CASSFAHGTQYF. The CDR3 bases are TGTGCCAGCAGTTTCGCCCACGGGACCCAGTACTTC.

V and J are TRBV20-1 and TRBJ1-5; D is unresolved. V lost 3 bases, J lost 0 bases, and 6 bases lay in between. This CDR3 is built from 13 residues. CDR1 DFQATT and CDR2 SNEGSKA come from the germline V gene (reference sequence). The DNA for the CDR3 is TGCAGTGCTAGTGAGGGTAGCAATCAGCCCCAGCATTTT. Protein: CSASEGSNQPQHF.

The sample holds a few counts of this clonotype. This chain links TRBV6-6 with TRBJ2-5; the D call may be TRBD1 or TRBD2 (6 bases each). Trimming removed 7 bases from V and 1 base from J, with 16 bases in between. The CDR3 loop spans 15 amino acids. Germline V gene lookup returns CDR1 MNHNY and CDR2 SVGAGI (reference sequence). The DNA for the CDR3 is TGTGCCAGCACCGTGGTAGGGGGGCCCCAAGAGACCCAGTACTTC. Its protein product is CASTVVGGPQETQYF.

The chain joins TRBV7-2 to TRBJ1-2, with 8 bases lining up with TRBD1. After removal of 5 bases from V and 2 bases from J, the junction contained 7 bases not matched to a gene. This CDR3 region has 15 residues. CDR1 is SGHTA, CDR2 FQGNSA, per germline. In nucleotides, the CDR3 is TGTGCCAGCAGCCCGAGGACAGGGTGGAACTATGGCTACACCTTC. It is translated as CASSPRTGWNYGYTF.

This clonotype was counted a single time. This chain links TRBV27 with TRBJ2-4; unclear D gene. The CDR3 sequence is 15 residues long. V lost 2 bases and J lost 1, with 9 bases in between. Germline CDR1 MNHEY, CDR2 SMNVEV (reference sequence). CDR3 nucleotides: TGTGCCAGCAGTTTAACTACCCAGGCCAAAAACATTCAGTACTTC. Translating gives CASSLTTQAKNIQYF.

The gene calls are TRBV6-2 or TRBV6-3 and TRBJ2-1; 9 nucleotides match TRBD2. CDR1 and CDR2 (germline): MNHEY, SVGEGT. After removal of 2 bases from V and 7 bases from J, the junction contained 3 bases not matched to a gene. This CDR3 contains 14 residues. The CDR3 loop is CASSYLRGGNEQFF. CDR3 coding DNA: TGTGCCAGCAGTTACCTGCGGGGGGGGAATGAGCAGTTCTTC.

In this sample, this clonotype turned up a few times. The rearrangement links TRBV20-1 to TRBJ2-1; TRBD2 aligns across 7 bases. The CDR3 contains 17 residues. V dropped 1 base and J dropped 0; count of bases not matched to a gene: 9. Germline V lookup: CDR1 DFQATT, CDR2 SNEGSKA (reference sequence). In DNA form, the CDR3 reads TGCAGTGCTAGAGGGGGTTGGCGGGGGAGCTCCTACAATGAGCAGTTCTTC. Its protein product is CSARGGWRGSSYNEQFF.

This clonotype was found a few times. This chain uses TRBV7-2 with TRBJ2-7; D remains ambiguous. The CDR3 covers 15 residues. Looked up from germline, CDR1 is SGHTA and CDR2 is FQGNSA. V was pared by 1 base and J by 3 bases, with 13 bases between. CDR3 sequence (DNA): TGTGCCAGCAGCTTAGGACTTACCGTAGACTACGAGCAGTACTTC. It translates to CASSLGLTVDYEQYF.

The chain combines TRBV28 with TRBJ1-2; D uncertain. CDR1 MDHEN and CDR2 SYDVKM come from the germline V gene. Trimming took 5 bases from V and 5 from J, leaving 12 bases between them. This CDR3 is built from 13 residues. Written as DNA, the CDR3 is TGTGCCAGCAGTCTAGTGAATCGTTATGGCTACACCTTC. This translates into CASSLVNRYGYTF.

The V and J genes are TRBV5-6 and TRBJ2-1; 8 positions match TRBD2. This CDR3 is built from 14 residues. The germline gives CDR1 SGHDT, CDR2 YYEEEE. Trimming at V came to 3 bases and at J to 9 bases, leaving 8 bases not matched to a gene. This chain's CDR3 is CASSSSSGSSEQFF. DNA for the CDR3: TGTGCCAGCAGCTCGTCTAGCGGGTCAAGTGAGCAGTTCTTC.

A few counts support this clonotype. The CDR3 DNA reads TGTGCCAGCAGTTTCCCCACCGGGGAGCTGTTTTTT. It yields the protein CASSFPTGELFF. The rearrangement links TRBV27 to TRBJ2-2; the D is unclear. The CDR3 runs 12 residues. The V end was cut by 3 bases, the J end by 4 bases, with 3 bases between. Germline V gene lookup returns CDR1 MNHEY and CDR2 SMNVEV (reference sequence).

CDR3 in DNA: TGTGCCAGCAGCTTAGGTACAGGGCCGAACTATGGCTACACCTTC. Protein: CASSLGTGPNYGYTF. The chain has TRBV7-9 and TRBJ1-2; weak D call: TRBD1 (6 bases). The CDR3 totals 15 residues. CDR1 is SEHNR and CDR2 is FQNEAQ in the germline V gene (reference sequence). Between the trimmed V and J ends, which lost 1 base and 2 bases, there was a span of 11 bases.

The chain carries TRBV4-3 and TRBJ1-4; D gene unclear. The germline V gene encodes CDR1 LGHNA and CDR2 YSLEER. The CDR3 is 15 amino acids. V dropped 4 bases and J dropped 8 bases, with 17 bases sitting between them. The DNA of the CDR3 is TGCGCCAGCAGCCCGCTCGTAGGGCTTTGGGAAAAACTGTTTTTT. This encodes CASSPLVGLWEKLFF.

This chain connects TRBV24-1 to TRBJ1-1, with 9 bases that match TRBD1. This CDR3 region has 15 residues. Per germline, CDR1 KGHDR and CDR2 SFDVKD. The ends lost 5 bases at V and 0 bases at J; junction bases unmatched: 3. The CDR3 DNA reads TGTGCCACCAGTGTGGGACAGGGCATGAACACTGAAGCTTTCTTT. It specifies CATSVGQGMNTEAFF.

In this sample, this clonotype turned up many times. The rearrangement uses TRBV7-9 and TRBJ2-7, with D unclear. Germline values: CDR1 SEHNR, CDR2 FQNEAQ (reference sequence). The CDR3 contains 13 residues. Trimming pared 2 bases from V and 2 bases from J, leaving 7 bases between. The CDR3 reads CASSLQQPYEQYF. DNA for the CDR3: TGTGCCAGCAGCTTACAGCAACCCTACGAGCAGTACTTC.

This clonotype was seen only once. This rearrangement joins TRBV28 to TRBJ2-1, with TRBD2 as a possible D gene (7 bases). Germline V gene sequence: CDR1 MDHEN, CDR2 SYDVKM. The CDR3 runs 15 residues. Deletions cut 5 bases from V and 5 bases from J, with 16 bases between. The CDR3 loop is CASSLMRGQDNEQFF. CDR3 in DNA: TGTGCCAGCAGTCTGATGCGGGGGCAGGACAATGAGCAGTTCTTC.

About this clonotype: At one end, the junction sequence differs from germline, possibly due to a read error. The chain links TRBV12-3 or TRBV12-4 to TRBJ2-3, with a tentative D call TRBD1 (5 bases). The CDR3 consists of 17 residues. The CDR3: CAGSLVRGRNPTDTQYF. CDR3 DNA sequence: TGTGCCGGCAGTTTAGTAAGGGGCCGTAACCCCACAGATACGCAGTATTTT.

This clonotype has only a few counts. The chain has TRBV29-1 and TRBJ1-2; the D is unclear. The V gene's germline CDR1 is SQVTM and CDR2 ANQGSEA. With 3 bases removed from V and 4 bases from J, the gap between germline ends came to 3 bases. The CDR3 is 10 residues long. The CDR3 DNA reads as TGCAGCGTTGAGACCTATGGCTACACCTTC. This encodes CSVETYGYTF.

The V gene is TRBV20-1, the J gene TRBJ2-1; TRBD2 matches 8 bases. From germline, CDR1 is DFQATT and CDR2 SNEGSKA (reference sequence). The V gene end was trimmed by 6 bases and the J gene end by 5 bases; junction bases not matched to a gene: 15. The CDR3 totals 16 residues. The CDR3 DNA reads as TGCAGTGCGCACAACCCCGCAGCGGGGGTTCACAATGAGCAGTTCTTC. Its protein product is CSAHNPAAGVHNEQFF.

In regard to this clonotype: Relative to the germline gene, one junction end is altered; a read error may explain this. CDR3 residues: CTSRIDRSYHEQFF. CDR3 bases: TGTACCAGCAGGATAGATCGCTCCTACCATGAGCAGTTCTTC. The chain links TRBV28 to TRBJ2-1; D call uncertain. The CDR3 totals 14 residues. Germline V gives CDR1 MDHEN, CDR2 SYDVKM.

Concerning this clonotype itself: At one end the junction does not follow the germline gene, possibly because of a read error. J is TRBJ2-1 and V is TRBV4-3; TRBD2 might be the D (6 bases). The CDR3 totals 17 residues. CDR1 LGHNA and CDR2 YSLEER come from the germline V gene. The DNA for the CDR3 is TGCGCCAGCAGCCAAGGCGTATGGAGGGACTCCTACAATGGGCAGTTCTTC. Its translation: CASSQGVWRDSYNGQFF.

V is TRBV5-1 and J is TRBJ2-1; TRBD2 agrees at 9 bases. Per the germline V gene, CDR1 is SGHRS and CDR2 is YFSETQ. With 4 bases clipped from V and 8 bases from J, the junction kept 10 bases outside the gene matches. The CDR3 totals 15 residues. Written as DNA, the CDR3 is TGCGCCAGCAGCCTCGGCGGGGGGGCCGTGGATGAGCAGTTCTTC. Amino acid sequence: CASSLGGGAVDEQFF.

This clonotype was picked up many times. This chain joins TRBV6-1 and TRBJ2-3; D ambiguous. V was shortened by 3 bases and J by 0 bases, with 10 bases between the two germline ends. This CDR3 comprises 15 residues. Germline V gene lookup returns CDR1 MNHNS and CDR2 SASEGT. The CDR3 spells CASSDRSYSTDTQYF. CDR3 DNA: TGTGCCAGCAGTGACCGGTCCTATAGCACAGATACGCAGTATTTT.

This clonotype has only a few counts. The chain has TRBV12-3 or TRBV12-4 and TRBJ2-1; 15 bases are a match to TRBD2. The CDR3 length is 15 residues. Trimming removed 7 bases from V and 9 bases from J; junction bases left unmatched: 7. The CDR3 DNA sequence: TGTGCCAGCATCGGACTAGCGGGAGGGCCCGGTGAGCAGTTCTTC. Protein: CASIGLAGGPGEQFF.

The chain is built from TRBV7-9 and TRBJ2-1; D uncertain. Trimming took 6 bases from V and 15 from J, leaving 18 bases between them. Germline V gene data show CDR1 as SEHNR and CDR2 as FQNEAQ (reference sequence). The CDR3 has 12 residues. For the CDR3, the DNA is TGTGCCAGCAGTGCCCCGATGGGAATGGTGTTCTTC. It specifies CASSAPMGMVFF. Based on the CDR3 plus reference TRBV7-9 and TRBJ2-1, the full variable domain is DTGVSQNPRHKITKRGQNVTFRCDPISEHNRLYWYRQTLGQGPEFLTYFQNEAQLEKSRLLSDRFSAERPKGSFSTLEIQRTEQGDSAMYLCASSAPMGMVFFGPGTRLTVL.

The CDR3: CASSYMTGGLTDTQYF. The CDR3 DNA is TGTGCCAGCAGTTACATGACGGGAGGCCTCACAGATACGCAGTATTTT. The rearrangement links TRBV6-6 to TRBJ2-3; TRBD2 matches at 7 bases. The germline V gene encodes CDR1 MNHNY and CDR2 SVGAGI (reference sequence). Trimming cost V 2 bases and J 2 bases; bases outside gene matches: 7. This CDR3 contains 16 residues.

The rearrangement joins TRBV5-1 to TRBJ2-3; 8 nucleotides align to TRBD2. The CDR3 runs 15 residues. With V trimmed by 0 bases and J by 2 bases, 2 bases remained unmatched. The germline gives CDR1 SGHRS, CDR2 YFSETQ. The CDR3 region is CASSLAGGATDTQYF. In nucleotides, the CDR3 is TGCGCCAGCAGCTTGGCCGGGGGGGCCACAGATACGCAGTATTTT.

There are a few counts of this clonotype. V and J are TRBV20-1 and TRBJ1-5; 7 bases are shared with TRBD1. Germline V lookup: CDR1 DFQATT, CDR2 SNEGSKA (reference sequence). The CDR3 is made up of 16 amino acids. V lost 0 bases to trimming and J lost 0 bases; unmatched junction nucleotides: 5. CDR3 coding DNA: TGCAGTGCTAGAGAATCCGGGACAGATAGCAATCAGCCCCAGCATTTT. Amino acid sequence: CSARESGTDSNQPQHF.

The chain uses TRBV10-3 and TRBJ2-7; D assignment may be TRBD1 or TRBD2 (5 bases each). The ends were cut back, 3 bases at V and 0 bases at J, with 12 bases in the middle. CDR1 is ENHRY, CDR2 SYGVKD, per germline. There are 15 residues in the CDR3. The CDR3 here is CAISELFGASYEQYF. CDR3 nucleotides: TGTGCCATCAGTGAATTATTCGGGGCCTCCTACGAGCAGTACTTC.

The rearrangement joins TRBV7-2 to TRBJ2-7, with D unresolved. CDR1 SGHTA and CDR2 FQGNSA come from the germline V gene. Trimming took off 2 bases at V and 2 bases at J, with 7 bases between the two ends. This CDR3 has 13 residues. The CDR3 is CASSLLVTYEQYF. The CDR3 DNA sequence: TGTGCCAGCAGCTTATTGGTTACCTACGAGCAGTACTTC.